These 15 T cell receptor beta chains were all obtained from the same sample, sequenced in a study of T cell changes during pregnancy in multiple sclerosis. Libraries were prepared by immunoSEQ multiplex PCR; TCRdb keeps only in-frame clonotypes and omits some of them. Here the sample spans roughly 70,000 clones, roughly 92% being singletons. The source was peripheral blood, collected in the third trimester of pregnancy. The receptors derive from a female donor in good health, enrolled as a control in a pregnancy study.

In this sample, this clone turned up once. The V gene is TRBV18, the J gene TRBJ2-7; 7 bases agree with TRBD1. The J segment lost 1 base and the V segment lost 3 bases, leaving 3 bases of the junction unmatched. This CDR3 contains 14 residues. Per germline, CDR1 KGHSH and CDR2 LQKENI. Here the CDR3 reads CASSPTGQSYEQYF. Written as DNA, the CDR3 is TGTGCCAGCTCACCGACGGGACAGTCCTACGAGCAGTACTTC.

This chain connects TRBV28 to TRBJ2-1; TRBD1 aligns across 7 bases. J lost 5 bases, V lost 2 bases, and 3 bases had no gene match. CDR3 length equals 14 residues. CDR1 and CDR2 (germline): MDHEN, SYDVKM. Written as DNA, the CDR3 is TGTGCCAGCAGTTTAACAGGGGCGAACAATGAGCAGTTCTTC. This sequence encodes CASSLTGANNEQFF.

The table lists this clone with a few counts. J is TRBJ2-2 and V is TRBV5-1, with D unclear. Trimming removed 0 bases at V and 0 bases at J, with 6 bases between. Germline-derived CDR1 and CDR2 are SGHRS and YFSETQ. The CDR3 is made up of 15 amino acids. The DNA for the CDR3 is TGCGCCAGCAGCTTGGACACCACGAACACCGGGGAGCTGTTTTTT. Translated, it gives CASSLDTTNTGELFF.

This clone has just one count. This chain connects TRBV5-5 to TRBJ1-5; no definite D call. This CDR3 comprises 16 residues. Germline loops: CDR1 SGHKS, CDR2 YYEKEE (reference sequence). V was pared by 4 bases and J by 4 bases, with 18 bases between. The CDR3 reads CASSPTPASGNQPQHF. Written as DNA, the CDR3 is TGTGCCAGCAGCCCGACCCCCGCATCGGGGAATCAGCCCCAGCATTTT.

The rearrangement links TRBV28 to TRBJ1-2; tentatively, D is TRBD1 (5 bases). The ends were cut back, 3 bases at V and 6 bases at J, with 8 bases in the middle. The CDR3 contains 12 residues. In germline, CDR1 is MDHEN, CDR2 SYDVKM. The CDR3 coding sequence is TGTGCCAGCAGTTTGGGAGGGGATGGCTACACCTTC. Amino acid sequence: CASSLGGDGYTF.

The V call is TRBV6-1, the J call TRBJ1-5; D is undetermined. Trimming took off 1 base at V and 1 base at J, with 11 bases between the two ends. The CDR3 consists of 16 residues. Germline V CDR1 and CDR2: MNHNS, SASEGT. CDR3 DNA sequence: TGTGCCAGCAGTGAAGTGTTCAGGATGAGCAATCAGCCCCAGCATTTT. It yields the protein CASSEVFRMSNQPQHF.

This rearrangement joins TRBV27 to TRBJ2-7, with 8 bases aligning to TRBD2. Trimming cost V 3 bases and J 5 bases; bases outside gene matches: 12. This CDR3 region has 16 residues. Germline V CDR1 and CDR2: MNHEY, SMNVEV (reference sequence). CDR3 sequence: CASSFGGGGRSHEQYF. CDR3 nucleotides: TGTGCCAGCAGTTTCGGGGGGGGAGGCCGTTCCCACGAGCAGTACTTC.

This chain uses TRBV4-2 with TRBJ1-1, with D unclear. CDR3 length equals 18 residues. Trimming took off 1 base at V and 1 base at J, with 19 bases between the two ends. From germline, CDR1 is LGHNA and CDR2 YNFKEQ. The CDR3, as DNA: TGTGCCAGCAGCCAAGGCCTCCGACACCTCACCCAGAACACTGAAGCTTTCTTT. Encoded protein: CASSQGLRHLTQNTEAFF.

This chain uses TRBV7-9 with TRBJ2-7; D is unclear. V lost 0 bases and J 2 bases, leaving 20 bases between the germline ends. This CDR3 has 18 residues. The V gene's germline CDR1 is SEHNR and CDR2 FQNEAQ (reference sequence). The CDR3 DNA is TGTGCCAGCAGCTTAGCCTTTGGAGTGGCGGAGAGGCCCTACGAGCAGTACTTC. It encodes CASSLAFGVAERPYEQYF.

The count of this clone is one. The chain employs TRBV5-6 and TRBJ1-2; D call uncertain. In germline, CDR1 is SGHDT, CDR2 YYEEEE. The CDR3 consists of 12 residues. The ends were cut back, 0 bases at V and 2 bases at J, with 2 bases in the middle. For the CDR3, the DNA is TGTGCCAGCAGCTTGGCAAACTATGGCTACACCTTC. This sequence encodes CASSLANYGYTF.

This chain connects TRBV6-5 to TRBJ1-5; maybe TRBD1 (5 bases). Trimming took 6 bases from V and 8 from J, leaving 14 bases between them. The CDR3 spans 13 residues. Germline V lookup: CDR1 MNHEY, CDR2 SVGAGI. The CDR3 spells CASSHPQGEPQHF. CDR3 DNA: TGTGCCAGCAGCCATCCCCAAGGGGAGCCCCAGCATTTT.

The count of this clone is one. This chain joins TRBV25-1 and TRBJ2-2; the match to TRBD1 covers 8 bases. V shed 4 bases and J 4 bases; nucleotides not matched to a gene: 8. The CDR3 contains 16 residues. Germline V gene lookup returns CDR1 MGHDK and CDR2 SYGVNS. The CDR3 reads CASSGMGQVITGELFF. CDR3 DNA sequence: TGTGCCAGCAGTGGTATGGGACAGGTGATCACCGGGGAGCTGTTTTTT.

The chain recombines TRBV6-4 with TRBJ1-2; tentatively, D is TRBD1 (5 bases). V was clipped by 0 bases and J by 6 bases, with 8 bases between them. CDR1 is MRHNA, CDR2 SNTAGT, per germline. This CDR3 comprises 13 residues. CDR3 in amino acids: CASSDSTGDGYTF. CDR3 coding DNA: TGTGCCAGCAGTGACTCTACGGGGGATGGCTACACCTTC.

This clone is a singleton in its sample. The V call is TRBV6-1, the J call TRBJ2-2; a possible D gene is TRBD1 (6 bases). V was cut by 6 bases and J by 9 bases, with 17 bases left in between. CDR3 length equals 14 residues. CDR1 is MNHNS and CDR2 is SASEGT in the germline V gene. CDR3 DNA sequence: TGTGCCAGCAGACCCTTAACAGGGATCAGGGAGCTGTTTTTT. Its translation is CASRPLTGIRELFF.

The chain is built from TRBV5-5 and TRBJ2-5; D not certain. Germline lookup yields CDR1 SGHKS and CDR2 YYEKEE (reference sequence). This CDR3 spans 14 amino acids. Trimming shortened V by 0 bases and J by 2 bases, and 8 bases separated the two germline ends. The CDR3 reads CASSLVLQQETQYF. The CDR3 DNA reads TGTGCCAGCAGCTTGGTCTTGCAGCAAGAGACCCAGTACTTC.